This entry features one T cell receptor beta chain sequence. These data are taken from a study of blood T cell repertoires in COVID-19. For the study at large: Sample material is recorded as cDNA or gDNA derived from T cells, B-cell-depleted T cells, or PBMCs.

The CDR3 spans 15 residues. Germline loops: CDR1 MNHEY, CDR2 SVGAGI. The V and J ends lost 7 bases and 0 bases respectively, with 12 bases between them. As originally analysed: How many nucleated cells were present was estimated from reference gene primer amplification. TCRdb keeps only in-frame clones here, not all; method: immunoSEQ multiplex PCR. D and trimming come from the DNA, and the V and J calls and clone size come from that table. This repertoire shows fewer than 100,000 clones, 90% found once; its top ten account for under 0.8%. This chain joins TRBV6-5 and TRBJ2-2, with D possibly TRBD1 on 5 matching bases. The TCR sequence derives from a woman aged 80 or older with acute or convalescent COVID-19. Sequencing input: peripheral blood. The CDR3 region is CASILDSANTGELFF. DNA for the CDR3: TGTGCCAGCATCCTCGACAGCGCGAACACCGGGGAGCTGTTTTTT.